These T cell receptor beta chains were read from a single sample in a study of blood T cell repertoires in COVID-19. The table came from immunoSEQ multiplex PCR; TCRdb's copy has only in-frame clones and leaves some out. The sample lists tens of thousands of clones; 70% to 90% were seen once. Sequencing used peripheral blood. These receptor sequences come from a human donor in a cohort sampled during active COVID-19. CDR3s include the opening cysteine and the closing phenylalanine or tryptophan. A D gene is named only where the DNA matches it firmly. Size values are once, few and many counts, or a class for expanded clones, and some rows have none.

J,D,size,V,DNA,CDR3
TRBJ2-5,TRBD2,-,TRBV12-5,TGTGCTAGTGGTTTGGTACTAGCGGGAGTACAAGAGACCCAGTACTTC,CASGLVLAGVQETQYF
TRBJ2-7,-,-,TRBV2,TGTGCCAGCAGTGAAAATCGGAGTTTCTACGAGCAGTACTTC,CASSENRSFYEQYF
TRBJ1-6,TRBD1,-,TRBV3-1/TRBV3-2,TGTGCCAGCAGCGTCCGGGACAGGGGTTCACCCCTCCACTTT,CASSVRDRGSPLHF
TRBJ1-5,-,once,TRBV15,TGTGCCACCAGCAGAGATCAAAATTCTGGGAGAAATCAGCCCCAGCATTTT,CATSRDQNSGRNQPQHF
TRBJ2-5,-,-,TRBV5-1,TGCGCCAGCAGCTTGGGGCAGGGTTGGACGGAGACCCAGTACTTC,CASSLGQGWTETQYF
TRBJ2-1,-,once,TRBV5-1,TGCGCCAGCGGGAGGACCTCCTACAATGAGCAGTTCTTC,CASGRTSYNEQFF
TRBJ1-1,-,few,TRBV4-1,TGCGCCAGCAGCCAATTCAGGGGTACTGAAGCTTTCTTT,CASSQFRGTEAFF
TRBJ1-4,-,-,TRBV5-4,TGTGCCAGCAGCTTCAGGACGGGATTAAATGAAAAACTGTTTTTT,CASSFRTGLNEKLFF
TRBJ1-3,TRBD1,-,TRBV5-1,TGCGCCAGCTCCGAACAGGGGGCTGGAAACACCATATATTTT,CASSEQGAGNTIYF
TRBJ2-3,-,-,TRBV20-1,TGCAGTGCTAGTGCCAGCGTGAGTACAGATACGCAGTATTTT,CSASASVSTDTQYF
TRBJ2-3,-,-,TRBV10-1,TGCGCCAGCAGTGAGTCTACGGGGACGGGGGCAGATACGCAGTATTTT,CASSESTGTGADTQYF
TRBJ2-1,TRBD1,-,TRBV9,TGTGCCAGCGGCGCGACAGGGTCGTGGTTCAATGAGCAGTTCTTC,CASGATGSWFNEQFF
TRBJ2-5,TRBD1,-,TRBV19,TGTGCCAGTAGTATCGGGACAGGGAAAGAGACCCAGTACTTC,CASSIGTGKETQYF
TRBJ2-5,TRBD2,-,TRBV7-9,TGTGCCAGCAGCTTCTTTTCTCTGACTAGCGGGAGTTGGGAGACCCAGTACTTC,CASSFFSLTSGSWETQYF
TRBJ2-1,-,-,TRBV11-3,TGTGCCAGCAGCTTAAACGCCCGAGGGGGGGATGAGCAGTTCTTC,CASSLNARGGDEQFF
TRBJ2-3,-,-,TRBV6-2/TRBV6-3,TGTGCCAGCAGTCGGGGATTCACAGATACGCAGTATTTT,CASSRGFTDTQYF
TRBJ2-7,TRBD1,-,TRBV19,TGTGCCAGTAGTACGGAACCGACGAGCAGGGGGCGTATGTACGAGCAGTACTTC,CASSTEPTSRGRMYEQYF
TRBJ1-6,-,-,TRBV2,TGTGCCAGCATACGGTTAGTGGATTCACCCCTCCACTTT,CASIRLVDSPLHF
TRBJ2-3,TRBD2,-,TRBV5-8,TGTGCCAGCAGCCCCTGGGCTAGCGGTGACACAGATACGCAGTATTTT,CASSPWASGDTDTQYF
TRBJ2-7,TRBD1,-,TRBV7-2,TGTGCCAGCAGCCCCAGGGGGCTGTACGAGCAGTACTTC,CASSPRGLYEQYF
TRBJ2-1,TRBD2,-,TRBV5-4,TGTGCCAGCAGCCGCTCGGGGGGAGGGTACAATGAGCAGTTCTTC,CASSRSGGGYNEQFF
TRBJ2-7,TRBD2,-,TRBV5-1,TGCGCCAGCAGCTTGGCCGCGGGCGGGGGGGCCGACGAGCAGTACTTC,CASSLAAGGGADEQYF
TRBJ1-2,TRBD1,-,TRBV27,TGTGCCAGCAGACGACAGGGGGCTCAAGGCTACACCTTC,CASRRQGAQGYTF
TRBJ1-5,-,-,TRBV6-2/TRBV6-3,TGTGCCAGCAGTCTCCGGTATCAGCCCCAGCATTTT,CASSLRYQPQHF
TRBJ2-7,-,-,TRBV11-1,TGTGCCAGCAGCTACCGTCGGACGAGGGTTTACGAGCAGTACTTC,CASSYRRTRVYEQYF
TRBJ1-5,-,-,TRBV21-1,TGTGCCAGCAGCGGACAGGGAGGCAGCAATCAGCCCCAGCATTTT,CASSGQGGSNQPQHF
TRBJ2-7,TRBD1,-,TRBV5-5,TGTGCCAGCAGCTTGGCCGGACAGGGTTCCTACGAGCAGTACTTC,CASSLAGQGSYEQYF
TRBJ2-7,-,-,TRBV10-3,TGTGCCATCAGTGAGTCCGGACAGGGAGGGGACTACGAGCAGTACTTC,CAISESGQGGDYEQYF
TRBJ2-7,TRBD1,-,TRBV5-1,TGCGCCAGCAGCTTGGCCGTGACAGGGAACGAGCAGTACTTC,CASSLAVTGNEQYF
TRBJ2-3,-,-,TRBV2,TGTGCCAGCAGTTGGACAGGGAGGGACACAGATACGCAGTATTTT,CASSWTGRDTDTQYF
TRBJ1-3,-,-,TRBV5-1,TGCGCCAGCAGCTTACAGAGCTCTGGAAACACCATATATTTT,CASSLQSSGNTIYF
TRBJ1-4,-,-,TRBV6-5,TGTGCCAGCAGTAGGGATGCGGGTTATGAAAAACTGTTTTTT,CASSRDAGYEKLFF
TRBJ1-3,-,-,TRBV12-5,TGTGCTAGTGGTTTGGTACCCGGGGGGGCCGGAAACACCATATATTTT,CASGLVPGGAGNTIYF
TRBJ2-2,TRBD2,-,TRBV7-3,TGTGCCAAAAATGGGACTAGCGACTTCGGGGAGCTGTTTTTT,CAKNGTSDFGELFF
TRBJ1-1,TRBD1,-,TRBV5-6,TGTGCCAGCAGCAAACAGGGGGGGGCGAACACTGAAGCTTTCTTT,CASSKQGGANTEAFF
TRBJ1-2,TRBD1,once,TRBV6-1,TGTGCCAGCCGTTTGGGACAGGGGACCTATGGCTACACCTTC,CASRLGQGTYGYTF
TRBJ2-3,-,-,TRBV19,TGTGCCAGTAGTATACAGGGAATAGATACGCAGTATTTT,CASSIQGIDTQYF
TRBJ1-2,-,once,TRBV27,TGTGCCAGCAGTTCCACCTACGATGGCTACACCTTC,CASSSTYDGYTF
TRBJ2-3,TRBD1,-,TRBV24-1,TGTGCCACCAGTGATTTTCGAACAGACAGGGGAAATATCCCAGATACGCAGTATTTT,CATSDFRTDRGNIPDTQYF
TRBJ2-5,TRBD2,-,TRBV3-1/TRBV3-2,TGTGCCAGTTTCCCGGGACTAGCGGCCCAAGAGACCCAGTACTTC,CASFPGLAAQETQYF
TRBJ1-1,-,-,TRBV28,TGTGCCAGCAGTATCAGGGGCGGGGGCACTGAAGCTTTCTTT,CASSIRGGGTEAFF
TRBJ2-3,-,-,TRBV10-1,TGCGCCAGCAGCCACCGGGACTGGCAGGGAGATACGCAGTATTTT,CASSHRDWQGDTQYF